The clone carrying this T cell receptor beta chain was detected many times. The target antigen is unknown. J gave up 5 bases and V 2 bases, and 5 bases lay outside the gene matches. The CDR3 length is 15 residues. The germline gives CDR1 SEHNR, CDR2 FQNEAQ (reference sequence). The sample comes from a study of T cell repertoires in cytomegalovirus infection. Study outcomes and limitations: Summed frequency of shared TCR beta families picked out CMV carriers who also had the relevant HLA. Dominant in the ex vivo response were TCR beta clonotypes restricted by HLA-C and specific for CMV.

TCRdb processed the reads anew with MiXCR; each CDR3 protein has one entry. The repertoire consists of 490,000 or so distinct CDR3 sequences, with around 11% occurring once and the leading ten covering about a tenth. The rearrangement joins TRBV7-9 to TRBJ2-1, with 8 bases lining up with TRBD2. This receptor was taken from a human donor in good health (CMV status not recorded). Some clones in this sample may be carry-over from other donors' samples. The sequenced sample was PBMCs. The CDR3 is CASSLFTGGDNEQFF. In DNA form, the CDR3 reads TGTGCCAGCAGCTTATTTACGGGGGGGGACAATGAGCAGTTCTTC.